The next 18 T cell receptor beta chains were all read from a single sample in a study of T cells in women clearing cervical HPV infection. Using immunoSEQ multiplex PCR, the repertoire was profiled, and TCRdb retains in-frame clones only, with some absent. Here the sample table reports approximately 31,000 clones. The sequencing input was blood buffy coat. The receptors were gathered from a woman aged 18 to 75 with a cervical HPV16 infection that either progressed to CIN3+ or cleared (not recorded which).

CDR3 DNA (partial): TGTGCCAGCAGCTTAGCTCCAGGCAGGGGTGGCACCGGGGAG. It translates to CASSLAPGRGGTGE. The whole CDR3 sequence reads CASSLAPGRGGTGELFF. The V and J genes are TRBV7-2 and TRBJ2-2; D is possibly TRBD1 (6 bases). Read sequence stops 3 residues before the CDR3 end, and the germline J gene provides the missing end. V shed 0 bases and J shed 4 bases, with 15 bases lying between them. CDR1 and CDR2 (germline): SGHTA, FQGNSA. This CDR3 comprises 17 residues.

In the case of this clone: The read is 3 residues too short to cover the CDR3 end, so that end is filled in from the germline J gene. The chain employs TRBV7-9 and TRBJ2-7; no clear D gene. Trimming took 5 bases from V and 0 from J, leaving 5 bases between them. CDR1 is SEHNR, CDR2 FQNEAQ, per germline (reference sequence). There are 12 residues in the CDR3. The CDR3: CASSPYSYEQYF. The sequenced CDR3 bases are TGTGCCAGCAGCCCCTACTCCTACGAG.

Of note for this clone: Coverage ceases 3 residues before the CDR3 finishes, and the germline J gene fills in the end. The V call is TRBV18, the J call TRBJ2-3; TRBD2 matches at 8 bases. Germline trimming cut 3 bases from V and 0 bases from J; bases unmatched to any gene: 2. The CDR3 consists of 15 residues. CDR1 is KGHSH, CDR2 LQKENI, per germline. CDR3 region: CASSPPSGSTDTQYF. CDR3 bases read: TGTGCCAGCTCACCCCCTAGCGGGAGCACAGATACG.

Worth noting for this clone: The germline gene is not matched at one end of the junction; a read error may be the cause. The read ends 3 residues early relative to the CDR3; the germline J gene fills the gap. Other DNA variants within this sample encode the same CDR3. This rearrangement joins TRBV5-6 to TRBJ1-3, with 7 bases that match TRBD1. This CDR3 has 15 residues. CDR1 is SGHDT, CDR2 YYEEEE, per germline. The part of the CDR3 DNA that was read is TGTGCCAGCAGTCCACAGGGGAGGACTGGAAACACG. Its protein product is CASSPQGRTGNT. The full CDR3 is CASSPQGRTGNTIYF.

Incomplete CDR3 DNA: TGTGCCATCAGGGCGGGACTCAACACTGAA. This sequence encodes CAIRAGLNTE. The entire CDR3 protein reads CAIRAGLNTEAFF. V and J are TRBV10-3 and TRBJ1-1, with a weak D call TRBD1 (5 bases). Read sequence stops 3 residues before the CDR3 end, and the germline J gene provides the missing end. V was shortened by 6 bases and J by 2 bases, with 10 bases between the two germline ends. The germline CDR1 and CDR2 sequences are ENHRY and SYGVKD. The CDR3 spans 13 residues.

A note on this clone: One end of the junction is discordant with germline, which a read error may explain. The read stops 3 residues short of the end of the CDR3; the missing end is completed from the germline J gene. The V call is TRBV4-2, the J call TRBJ1-2; possibly TRBD1 for D (6 bases). CDR1 is LGHNA and CDR2 is YNFKEQ in the germline V gene. CDR3 size: 15 residues. The CDR3 region is CASSQATGHNYGYTF. Partial CDR3 DNA: TGCGCCAGCAGCCAGGCGACGGGACACAACTATGGC.

Notes on this clone: The read ends 3 residues shy of where the CDR3 ends; the end is completed using the germline J gene. V gene TRBV18 combines with J gene TRBJ1-2; D is possibly TRBD1 (6 bases). CDR3 size: 15 residues. Trimming pared 3 bases from V and 3 bases from J, leaving 14 bases between. Germline CDR1 reads KGHSH; CDR2 reads LQKENI. CDR3 residues: CASSPRDTGDYGYTF. The sequenced CDR3 bases are TGTGCCAGCTCACCTAGGGACACCGGGGACTATGGC.

About this clone itself: The read ends 3 residues shy of where the CDR3 ends; the end is completed using the germline J gene. The chain uses TRBV19 and TRBJ1-1, with 7 bases matching TRBD1. The CDR3 is 12 amino acids. Germline trimming cut 6 bases from V and 5 bases from J; bases unmatched to any gene: 3. Looked up from germline, CDR1 is LNHDA and CDR2 is SQIVND (reference sequence). CDR3 loop: CASREGATEAFF. The CDR3 bases that were read are TGTGCCAGTAGAGAGGGGGCGACTGAA.

With regard to this clone: The read stops 3 residues short of the end of the CDR3; the missing end is completed from the germline J gene. This chain uses TRBV9 with TRBJ1-2; D is undetermined. The germline V and J ends were trimmed by 3 bases and 2 bases, with 11 bases remaining between them. This CDR3 is 14 amino acids long. The germline CDR1 and CDR2 sequences are SGDLS and YYNGEE. CDR3 protein: CASSADVGNYGYTF. The CDR3 DNA, read in part, is TGTGCCAGCAGCGCAGACGTAGGGAACTATGGC.

As concerns this clone: The missing CDR3 end, 3 residues past where the read stops, is filled in from the germline J gene. This sequence joins TRBV6-1 and TRBJ2-5; D ambiguous. Between the trimmed V and J ends, which lost 4 bases and 2 bases, there was a span of 11 bases. Per the germline V gene, CDR1 is MNHNS and CDR2 is SASEGT. The CDR3 spans 14 residues. Partial CDR3 DNA: TGTGCCAGCAGTGGGTATACAGATCAAGAGACC. It yields the protein CASSGYTDQET. The CDR3 reads in full as CASSGYTDQETQYF.

Comments on this clone: The CDR3 end lies 3 residues beyond the end of the read and is filled in from the germline J gene. V is TRBV20-1 and J is TRBJ1-1; D is perhaps TRBD1 (5 bases). CDR3 length: 15 residues. V was clipped by 3 bases and J by 2 bases, with 16 bases between them. The germline CDR1 and CDR2 sequences are DFQATT and SNEGSKA (reference sequence). The part of the CDR3 DNA that was read is TGCAGTGCTAGGCACGTCCCGACAGTTAACACTGAA. Protein product: CSARHVPTVNTE. The full CDR3 sequence reads CSARHVPTVNTEAFF.

Note on this clone: The CDR3 extends 3 residues past the end of the read, so its final part is completed from the germline J gene. The rearrangement uses TRBV18 and TRBJ2-5; D perhaps matches TRBD2 (6 bases). Trimming shortened V by 3 bases and J by 5 bases, and 10 bases separated the two germline ends. Germline CDR1 reads KGHSH; CDR2 reads LQKENI. CDR3 length equals 13 residues. CDR3 sequence: CASSPSGLETQYF. The CDR3 DNA, read in part, is TGTGCCAGCTCACCCAGCGGGCTGGAGACC. Supplemented by reference TRBV18 and TRBJ2-5, the full variable domain reads NAGVMQNPRHLVRRRGQEARLRCSPMKGHSHVYWYRQLPEEGLKFMVYLQKENIIDESGMPKERFSAEFPKEGPSILRIQQVVRGDSAAYFCASSPSGLETQYFGPGTRLLVL.

Comment on this clone: From the germline J gene comes the end of the CDR3, since the read stops 3 residues before it. The chain recombines TRBV2 with TRBJ1-5; D possibly corresponds to TRBD1 (5 bases). Trimming left V 4 bases short and J 5 bases short, with 9 bases between. The CDR3 totals 13 residues. CDR1 is SNHLY and CDR2 is FYNNEI in the germline V gene. CDR3 bases read: TGTGCCAGCAGTGGGGGAGGGGATCAGCCC. This encodes CASSGGGDQP. From start to end, the CDR3 is CASSGGGDQPQHF.

A word on this clone: Coverage ceases 3 residues before the CDR3 finishes, and the germline J gene fills in the end. The chain has TRBV5-1 and TRBJ2-1; TRBD2 agrees at 8 bases. V dropped 0 bases and J dropped 0; count of bases not matched to a gene: 8. The CDR3 totals 18 residues. CDR1 and CDR2 (germline): SGHRS, YFSETQ. CDR3 amino acids: CASSLVWREAYSYNEQFF. The CDR3 bases that were read are TGCGCCAGCAGCTTGGTCTGGCGGGAGGCCTACTCCTACAATGAG.

A remark on this clone: The read falls 3 residues short of the CDR3 end, and the missing part is taken from the germline J gene. V and J are TRBV13 and TRBJ1-4; 8 bases align to TRBD1. In germline, CDR1 is PRHDT, CDR2 FYEKMQ (reference sequence). There are 16 residues in the CDR3. The CDR3 spells CASSEGQVGLFGELFF. The DNA read from the CDR3 is TGTGCCAGCAGCGAGGGACAGGTGGGACTGTTCGGAGAA.

About this clone: The observed sequence ends 3 residues before the CDR3 terminus, with the missing tail filled in from the germline J gene. The V and J genes are TRBV2 and TRBJ2-2; a possible D gene is TRBD1 (5 bases). CDR3 length equals 16 residues. Germline V gives CDR1 SNHLY, CDR2 FYNNEI. The germline V and J ends were trimmed by 6 bases and 5 bases, with 19 bases remaining between them. The part of the CDR3 DNA that was read is TGTGCCAGCAGCGACCTTGTAGGGGAAAGGACCGGGGAG. Translation: CASSDLVGERTGE. The full-length CDR3 reads as CASSDLVGERTGELFF. The variable domain in full, completed from reference TRBV2 and TRBJ2-2, reads EPEVTQTPSHQVTQMGQEVILRCVPISNHLYFYWYRQILGQKVEFLVSFYNNEISEKSEIFDDQFSVERPDGSNFTLKIRSTKLEDSAMYFCASSDLVGERTGELFFGEGSRLTVL.

Partial CDR3 DNA: TGTGCCAGCAGTTTATTTAGCCCGGGGGTGAACACCGGGGAG. Translating it yields CASSLFSPGVNTGE. The whole CDR3 is CASSLFSPGVNTGELFF. The chain combines TRBV12-3 or TRBV12-4 with TRBJ2-2, with D possibly TRBD2 on 6 matching bases. The CDR3 end is not reached by the read, which stops 3 residues before it; the germline J gene fills it in. Trimming pared 2 bases from V and 1 base from J, leaving 14 bases between. CDR3 length: 17 amino acids.

On this clone itself: Read sequence stops 3 residues before the CDR3 end, and the germline J gene provides the missing end. The chain joins TRBV5-1 to TRBJ2-1, with D unresolved. Per the germline V gene, CDR1 is SGHRS and CDR2 is YFSETQ. Between the trimmed V and J ends, which lost 4 bases and 0 bases, there was a span of 8 bases. CDR3 length equals 14 residues. The CDR3 reads CASSPYSSYNEQFF. The CDR3 DNA, read in part, is TGCGCCAGCAGCCCATATAGCTCCTACAATGAG. Supplemented by reference TRBV5-1 and TRBJ2-1, the full variable domain reads KAGVTQTPRYLIKTRGQQVTLSCSPISGHRSVSWYQQTPGQGLQFLFEYFSETQRNKGNFPGRFSGRQFSNSRSEMNVSTLELGDSALYLCASSPYSSYNEQFFGPGTRLTVL.